This T cell receptor beta chain was identified during a study of T cell repertoires in cytomegalovirus infection (dated by TCRdb to between 2018 and 2021). Regarding the complete study: The peptide stimulations were aimed at well-studied HLA-B-restricted epitopes as well as recently identified HLA-C-restricted CMV epitopes, whose presentation resists viral immunomodulation. Donor HLA type was relevant to the analysis, as public TCR beta signatures indicated carriage of CMV infection together with the matching HLA type. The paper's findings and limits, for the study overall: In both this cohort and an independent cohort of 350 to 400 donors, the cumulative frequency of public TCR beta family members distinguished carriers of CMV infection plus the relevant HLA type. The ex vivo response was dominated by HLA-C-restricted CMV-specific TCR beta clonotypes, and the single most frequent clonotype in two of eight donors was supplied by these HLA-C-restricted clonotypes.

These reads were obtained on an Illumina HiSeq 1500. In TCRdb, the public reads were trimmed at Q25 with fastp and aligned with MiXCR, with productive beta chains retained. Each CDR3 protein gets just one entry, which takes the most common genes and DNA from the rows behind it. The table for this sample lists about 280,000 distinct CDR3 sequences; 20% to 25% of them were counted only once. Jointly, the top ten make up roughly 19% of the sample. Reading the label with the study, this specimen's treatment or condition is: in vitro stimulation with specific CMV peptide epitopes to enrich CMV-specific T cells. Worth noting for this clonotype: It has no known antigen specificity. It has no much larger one-base neighbor in the sample; base qualities were not kept.

Trimming leaves V shorter by 4 bases and J shorter by 1 base, with the junction holding 11 bases beyond the gene matches. Including the terminal cysteine and phenylalanine, the CDR3 comprises 18 residues. Of the read, only the CDR3 DNA is kept; its 54 bases are in frame from base 1. Sequences SEHNR (CDR1) and FQNEAQ (CDR2) are obtained from the germline V gene (reference sequence). Sequenced here: cultured PBMCs, sampled from culture after CMV antigen stimulation. This TCR came from a human donor in good health (CMV status not recorded). Some clones in this sample may be carry-over from other donors' samples. The V gene is TRBV7-9 and the J gene is TRBJ2-3, with 10 middle bases fitting TRBD2. The CDR3 amino acid sequence is: CASSSLAGENSRTDTQYF. The DNA is TGTGCCAGCAGCTCGCTAGCGGGAGAGAATTCCCGCACAGATACGCAGTATTTT.